This T cell receptor (beta chain) is drawn from a study of T cell repertoires in cytomegalovirus infection. Per germline, CDR1 SEHNR and CDR2 FQNEAQ (reference sequence). V lost 1 base, J lost 1 base, and 5 bases lay in between. The CDR3 sequence is 13 residues long. From the reads, TCRdb called clonotypes with MiXCR, one entry per CDR3 protein. The table lists more than 35,000 distinct CDR3 sequences, just over 50% of them singletons, with around 90% in the top ten. This clonotype was seen a handful of times. Its target is unknown. The V and J genes are TRBV7-9 and TRBJ2-7; D is undetermined. The sequence was collected from a human donor in good health (CMV status not recorded). Some clones in this sample may be carry-over from other donors' samples. The sequenced sample was CD8+ T cells from cultured PBMCs, obtained from culture after CMV antigen stimulation. The CDR3 here is CASSLGASYEQYF. The CDR3 DNA follows: TGTGCCAGCAGCTTAGGTGCGTCCTACGAGCAGTACTTC.